Included here is one TCR beta chain sequence, with context. Its antigen remains unidentified. Primers included in the PCR were 60 Vbeta and 13 Jbeta primers. Here immunoSEQ multiplex PCR was the method, and the copy in TCRdb shows in-frame clones only, minus some. The table records under 200,000 clones, over 75% of them present only once. This specimen belongs to a study of cytomegalovirus exposure and HLA in healthy donors. Study background: A prior analysis found about 120 million unique TCR beta sequences from some 200 million T cells. Study results and caveats: TCR beta V- and J-gene trimming was later associated with a missense DCLRE1C variant. Most likely, a cluster of highly shared sequence variants arose as a sequencing artifact.

The V gene's germline CDR1 is SGHTA and CDR2 FQGNSA. The CDR3 loop spans 14 amino acids. Losses at the gene ends were 3 bases for V and 5 bases for J; bases not matched to a gene: 5. J is TRBJ1-2 and V is TRBV7-2, with 8 positions matching TRBD1. The TCR sequence derives from a man aged 35 to 55 in good health and CMV-seronegative. The sequencing sample was made of PBMCs. The CDR3 reads CASSFPQGAYGYTF. The CDR3 DNA sequence: TGTGCCAGCAGCTTTCCCCAGGGGGCATATGGCTACACCTTC. The variable domain in full, with the rest retrieved from reference TRBV7-2 and TRBJ1-2, is GAGVSQSPSNKVTEKGKDVELRCDPISGHTALYWYRQSLGQGLEFLIYFQGNSAPDKSGLPSDRFSAERTGGSVSTLTIQRTQQEDSAVYLCASSFPQGAYGYTFGSGTRLTVV.